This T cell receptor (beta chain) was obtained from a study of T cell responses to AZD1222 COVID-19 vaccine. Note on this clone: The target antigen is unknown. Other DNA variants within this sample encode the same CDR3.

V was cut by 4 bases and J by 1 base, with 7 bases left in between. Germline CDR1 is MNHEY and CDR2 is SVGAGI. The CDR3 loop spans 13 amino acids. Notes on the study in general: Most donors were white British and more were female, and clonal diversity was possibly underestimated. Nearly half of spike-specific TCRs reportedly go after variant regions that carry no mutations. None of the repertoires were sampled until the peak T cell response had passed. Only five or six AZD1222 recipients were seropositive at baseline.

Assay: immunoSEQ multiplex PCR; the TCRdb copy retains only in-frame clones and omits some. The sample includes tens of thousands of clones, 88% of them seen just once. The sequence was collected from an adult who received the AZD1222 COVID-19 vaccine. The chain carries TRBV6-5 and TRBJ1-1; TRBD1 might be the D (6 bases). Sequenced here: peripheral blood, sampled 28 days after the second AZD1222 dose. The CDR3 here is CASSWGQNTEAFF. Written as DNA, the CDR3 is TGTGCCAGCAGTTGGGGACAGAACACTGAAGCTTTCTTT.